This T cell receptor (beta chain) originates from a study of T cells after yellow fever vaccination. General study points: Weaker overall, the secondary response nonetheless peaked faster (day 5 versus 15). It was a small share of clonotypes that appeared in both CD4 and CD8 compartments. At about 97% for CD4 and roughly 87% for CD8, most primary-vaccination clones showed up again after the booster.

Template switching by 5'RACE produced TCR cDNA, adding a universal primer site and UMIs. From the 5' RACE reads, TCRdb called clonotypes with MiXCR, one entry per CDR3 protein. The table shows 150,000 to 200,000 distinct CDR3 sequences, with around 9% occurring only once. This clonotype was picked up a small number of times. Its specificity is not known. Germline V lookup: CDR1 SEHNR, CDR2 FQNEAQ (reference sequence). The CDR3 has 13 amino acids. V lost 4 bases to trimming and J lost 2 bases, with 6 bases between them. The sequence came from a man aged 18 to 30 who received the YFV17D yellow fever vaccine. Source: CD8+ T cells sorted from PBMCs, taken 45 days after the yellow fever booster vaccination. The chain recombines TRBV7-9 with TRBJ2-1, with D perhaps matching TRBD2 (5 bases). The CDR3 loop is CASSYGTYNEQFF. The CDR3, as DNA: TGTGCCAGCAGCTACGGGACCTACAATGAGCAGTTCTTC.